The 3 T cell receptor beta chains presented below share a single source sample, sequenced in a study of blood T cell repertoires in COVID-19. Measured with immunoSEQ multiplex PCR; TCRdb has only the in-frame clones, and not every one. The profile shows 390,000 or so clones, 75% to 90% of them singletons. The sample comprised PBMCs or T cells enriched from blood (not recorded which). The source of these receptors is a woman aged 45-59 years who had recovered from COVID-19.

This rearrangement joins TRBV7-2 to TRBJ1-5, with 8 bases matching TRBD1. With V trimmed by 4 bases and J by 7 bases, 3 bases remained unmatched. This CDR3 is 13 amino acids long. Germline assignment: CDR1 SGHTA and CDR2 FQGNSA. The CDR3 DNA follows: TGTGCCAGCAGCTGGGACAGGCAGCAGCCCCAGCATTTT. Translated, it gives CASSWDRQQPQHF. Looking up the rest from reference TRBV7-2 and TRBJ1-5 gives the full variable domain: GAGVSQSPSNKVTEKGKDVELRCDPISGHTALYWYRQSLGQGLEFLIYFQGNSAPDKSGLPSDRFSAERTGGSVSTLTIQRTQQEDSAVYLCASSWDRQQPQHFGDGTRLSIL.

The V and J genes are TRBV30 and TRBJ1-3, with TRBD1 as a possible D gene (6 bases). Per germline, CDR1 GTSNPN and CDR2 SVGIG (reference sequence). V was clipped by 3 bases and J by 7 bases, with 13 bases between them. CDR3 length: 13 residues. CDR3 DNA sequence: TGTGCCTGGAGGCAGGGGAGTAGGAACACCATATATTTT. Residues: CAWRQGSRNTIYF.

This chain connects TRBV7-3 to TRBJ2-7; 7 nucleotides match TRBD2. With 4 bases clipped from V and 1 base from J, the junction kept 4 bases outside the gene matches. The CDR3 is 14 residues long. Germline V gives CDR1 SGHTA, CDR2 FQGTGA. The CDR3 coding sequence is TGTGCCAGCAGCTCCGGGACTACTTCCTACGAGCAGTACTTC. Protein: CASSSGTTSYEQYF.